These 15 T cell receptor beta chains originate from one sample sequenced in a study of cytomegalovirus exposure and HLA in healthy donors. The PCR used 60 Vbeta and 13 Jbeta primers. Assay used: immunoSEQ multiplex PCR; TCRdb lists only in-frame clones, some missing. The profile shows roughly 120,000 clones, about 81% of them singletons. The specimen sequenced was PBMCs. These receptors were taken from a woman under 40 in good health and CMV-seronegative.

V is TRBV7-2 and J is TRBJ1-2, with 7 bases lining up with TRBD1. Losses at the gene ends were 6 bases for V and 3 bases for J; bases not matched to a gene: 7. The CDR3 covers 14 residues. The germline CDR1 and CDR2 sequences are SGHTA and FQGNSA. The CDR3 nucleotides are TGTGCCAGCAGTTACTCCAGGGGGGACTATGGCTACACCTTC. Translating gives CASSYSRGDYGYTF.

The chain combines TRBV2 with TRBJ1-3; TRBD1 might be the D (6 bases). The CDR3 has 14 residues. In germline, CDR1 is SNHLY, CDR2 FYNNEI. Between the trimmed V and J ends, which lost 9 bases and 5 bases, there was a span of 17 bases. The CDR3 loop reads CASLQGENRNTIYF. The CDR3 coding sequence is TGTGCCAGTCTACAGGGAGAGAATCGAAACACCATATATTTT.

This clone was counted a single time. This chain joins TRBV7-8 and TRBJ2-1; 10 bases align to TRBD2. The CDR3 has 12 amino acids. After removal of 5 bases from V and 10 bases from J, the junction contained 2 bases not matched to a gene. The V gene's germline CDR1 is SGHVS and CDR2 FQNEAQ. CDR3 bases: TGTGCCAGCAGCCGACTAGCGGGCGAGCAGTTCTTC. Protein product: CASSRLAGEQFF. The entire variable domain, with the rest obtained from reference TRBV7-8 and TRBJ2-1, is as follows: GAGVSQSPRYKVAKRGQDVALRCDPISGHVSLFWYQQALGQGPEFLTYFQNEAQLDKSGLPSDRFFAERPEGSVSTLKIQRTQQEDSAVYLCASSRLAGEQFFGPGTRLTVL.

The V and J genes are TRBV23-1 and TRBJ2-5; TRBD1 is a possible D gene (6 bases). TRBV23-1 is given ORF status, its function remaining uncertain. With 2 bases removed from V and 1 base from J, the gap between germline ends came to 8 bases. This CDR3 comprises 14 residues. The CDR3 protein is CASSQRTAQETQYF. CDR3 DNA sequence: TGCGCCAGCAGTCAACGGACAGCCCAAGAGACCCAGTACTTC.

This chain links TRBV11-3 with TRBJ1-1, with 8 positions matching TRBD1. CDR1 is SGHNT, CDR2 YENEEA, per germline. V was clipped by 6 bases and J by 4 bases; unmatched bases: 7. The CDR3 has 14 amino acids. This CDR3 is CASRPGGGSTEAFF. The CDR3 region has the DNA TGTGCCAGCAGACCAGGGGGCGGGAGCACTGAAGCTTTCTTT.

CDR3 bases: TGTGCCAGCACCTTCCTTCCGGGACAGGGGTACGAGCAGTACTTC. This encodes CASTFLPGQGYEQYF. The chain is built from TRBV7-2 and TRBJ2-7, with 10 bases identical to TRBD1. The CDR3 is made up of 15 amino acids. V lost 7 bases and J lost 4; bases outside the gene matches: 10. The germline gives CDR1 SGHTA, CDR2 FQGNSA.

This clone appeared once. The chain couples TRBV6-6 to TRBJ2-5; D unclear. The CDR3 spans 13 residues. CDR1 and CDR2 from the germline V gene are MNHNY and SVGAGI (reference sequence). Trimming took off 4 bases at V and 3 bases at J, with 9 bases between the two ends. This CDR3 is CASSSRIEETQYF. For the CDR3, the DNA is TGTGCCAGCAGTTCGCGGATTGAAGAGACCCAGTACTTC.

CDR3 in DNA: TGTGCCAGCAGCAAGGGGGTCACTGAAGCTTTCTTT. As protein: CASSKGVTEAFF. The chain combines TRBV7-9 with TRBJ1-1; D perhaps matches TRBD1 (6 bases). This CDR3 region has 12 residues. Germline V gives CDR1 SEHNR, CDR2 FQNEAQ (reference sequence). V lost 5 bases and J 4 bases, leaving 8 bases between the germline ends.

J is TRBJ1-2 and V is TRBV7-8; 7 nucleotides align to TRBD1. The CDR3 length is 13 residues. Germline trimming cut 3 bases from V and 6 bases from J; bases unmatched to any gene: 4. In germline, CDR1 is SGHVS, CDR2 FQNEAQ. The CDR3 sequence is CASSLRQGNGYTF. In nucleotides, the CDR3 is TGTGCCAGCAGCTTGAGACAGGGAAATGGCTACACCTTC.

The rearrangement joins TRBV29-1 to TRBJ1-4; weak D call: TRBD1 (6 bases). The V end lost 7 bases, the J end lost 8 bases, and 17 bases lay between the germline ends. Looked up from germline, CDR1 is SQVTM and CDR2 is ANQGSEA. The CDR3 covers 13 residues. CDR3 nucleotide sequence: TGCAGCGCCTCTACAGGGCTACCCGAAAAACTGTTTTTT. Residues: CSASTGLPEKLFF.

The chain has TRBV7-3 and TRBJ1-5, with D possibly matching TRBD1 (5 bases). The CDR3 has 15 amino acids. V was shortened by 1 base and J by 4 bases, with 11 bases between the two germline ends. Per the germline V gene, CDR1 is SGHTA and CDR2 is FQGTGA. The CDR3 region has the DNA TGTGCCAGCAGCTTAAGTTCAGGGAGGAATCAGCCCCAGCATTTT. Its protein product is CASSLSSGRNQPQHF.

The CDR3 region has the DNA TGTGCCTGGAGTGTCGCCGCGCACAATGAGCAGTTCTTC. Amino acid sequence: CAWSVAAHNEQFF. This chain joins TRBV30 and TRBJ2-1; D is unclear. The CDR3 is 13 residues long. From germline, CDR1 is GTSNPN and CDR2 SVGIG (reference sequence). V dropped 0 bases and J dropped 5 bases, with 8 bases sitting between them.

The chain joins TRBV19 to TRBJ1-5, with 7 positions matching TRBD1. Germline V lookup: CDR1 LNHDA, CDR2 SQIVND (reference sequence). V shed 6 bases, J shed 5 bases, and the junction held 7 bases outside the gene matches. The CDR3 is 14 amino acids. The DNA for the CDR3 is TGTGCCAGTAGGCAACAGGGGTCCCATCAGCCCCAGCATTTT. It translates to CASRQQGSHQPQHF.

This chain links TRBV27 with TRBJ1-1; D might be TRBD1 (5 bases). The CDR3 totals 14 residues. Between the trimmed V and J ends, which lost 3 bases and 11 bases, there was a span of 19 bases. The germline gives CDR1 MNHEY, CDR2 SMNVEV (reference sequence). Here the CDR3 DNA reads TGTGCCAGCAGTTTGGTACCCGGGGGGTTGTGGGCTTTCTTT. This translates into CASSLVPGGLWAFF.

V is TRBV10-3 and J is TRBJ1-5; D ambiguous. Trimming removed 6 bases at V and 4 bases at J, with 10 bases between. Germline V gene lookup returns CDR1 ENHRY and CDR2 SYGVKD. The CDR3 has 13 residues. CDR3 region: CAISPEGNQPQHF. CDR3 DNA: TGTGCCATCAGCCCCGAGGGTAATCAGCCCCAGCATTTT.